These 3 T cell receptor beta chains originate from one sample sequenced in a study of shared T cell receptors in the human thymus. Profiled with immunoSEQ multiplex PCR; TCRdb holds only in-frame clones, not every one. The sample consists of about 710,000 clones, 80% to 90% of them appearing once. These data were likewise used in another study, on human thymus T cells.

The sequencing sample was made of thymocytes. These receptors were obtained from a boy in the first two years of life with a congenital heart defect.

Written as DNA, the CDR3 is TGCGCCAGCAGCCAAGATCCGGGGGATTATGGCTACACCTTC. This gives the protein CASSQDPGDYGYTF. The J gene is TRBJ1-2, the V gene TRBV4-1; possible D gene TRBD1, 5 bases. V shed 0 bases and J shed 5 bases, with 10 bases lying between them. The CDR3 is 14 residues long. Germline V gene data show CDR1 as MGHRA and CDR2 as YSYEKL.

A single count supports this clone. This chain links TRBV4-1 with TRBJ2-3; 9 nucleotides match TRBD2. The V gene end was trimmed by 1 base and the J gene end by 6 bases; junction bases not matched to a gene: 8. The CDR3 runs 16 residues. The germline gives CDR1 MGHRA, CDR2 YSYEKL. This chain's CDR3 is CASSQGGLAGFDTQYF. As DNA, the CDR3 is TGCGCCAGCAGCCAAGGGGGGCTAGCGGGGTTCGATACGCAGTATTTT.

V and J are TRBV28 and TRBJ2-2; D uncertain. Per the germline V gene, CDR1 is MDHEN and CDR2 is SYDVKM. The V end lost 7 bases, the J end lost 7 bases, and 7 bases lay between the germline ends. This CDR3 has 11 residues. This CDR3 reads CASTRHGELFF. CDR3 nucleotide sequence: TGTGCCAGCACGAGGCACGGGGAGCTGTTTTTT. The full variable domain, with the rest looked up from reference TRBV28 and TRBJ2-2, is DVKVTQSSRYLVKRTGEKVFLECVQDMDHENMFWYRQDPGLGLRLIYFSYDVKMKEKGDIPEGYSVSREKKERFSLILESASTNQTSMYLCASTRHGELFFGEGSRLTVL.